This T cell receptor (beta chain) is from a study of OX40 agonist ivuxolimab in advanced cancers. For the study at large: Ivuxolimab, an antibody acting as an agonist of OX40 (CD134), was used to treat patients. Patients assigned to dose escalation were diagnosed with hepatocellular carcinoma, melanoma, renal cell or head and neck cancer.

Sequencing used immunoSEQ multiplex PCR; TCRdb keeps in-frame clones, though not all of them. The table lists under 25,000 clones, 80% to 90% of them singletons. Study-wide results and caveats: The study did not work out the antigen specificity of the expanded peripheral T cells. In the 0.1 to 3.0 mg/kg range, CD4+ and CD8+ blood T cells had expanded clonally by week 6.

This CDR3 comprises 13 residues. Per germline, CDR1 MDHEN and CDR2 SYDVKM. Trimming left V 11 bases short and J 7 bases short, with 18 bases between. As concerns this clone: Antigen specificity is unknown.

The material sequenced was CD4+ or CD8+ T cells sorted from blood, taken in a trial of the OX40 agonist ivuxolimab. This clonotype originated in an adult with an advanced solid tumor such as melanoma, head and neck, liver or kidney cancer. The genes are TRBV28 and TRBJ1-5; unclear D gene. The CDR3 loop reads CAATRALRQPQHF. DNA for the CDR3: TGTGCCGCCACCCGGGCCTTGAGGCAGCCCCAGCATTTT.